The clone carrying this T cell receptor beta chain was counted a few times. The CDR3 spans 15 residues. Germline CDR1 and CDR2: SGHAT and FQDESV (reference sequence). Trimming at V came to 3 bases and at J to 3 bases, leaving 2 bases not matched to a gene. These data originate in a study of T cell repertoires in cytomegalovirus infection. TCRdb reanalysed the reads using MiXCR and keeps one entry per CDR3 protein. Of 150,000 to 200,000 distinct CDR3 sequences in the sample, 28% were seen once. V gene TRBV11-1 combines with J gene TRBJ2-7; 13 nucleotides agree with TRBD2. This sequence was found in a human donor in good health (CMV status not recorded). Some clones in this sample may be carry-over from other donors' samples. Sequenced material: PBMCs. The CDR3 region has the DNA TGTGCCAGCAGCTTGGGACTAGCGGGGAGCTACGAGCAGTACTTC. This gives the protein CASSLGLAGSYEQYF.